A single sample is the source of the 13 T cell receptor beta chains below, sequenced in a study of glioma-infiltrating T cells. The iRepertoire nested amplicon-rescue multiplex PCR amplified TCR alpha and beta CDR3s from RNA. TCRdb ran MiXCR on the multiplex PCR reads and lists one entry per CDR3 protein. The sample has roughly 190,000 distinct CDR3 sequences; approximately 30% are singletons. Input material: glioma tissue, nonneoplastic brain tissue, or PBMCs (not recorded which). The origin of the receptors is a human donor with low-grade glioma or glioblastoma, undergoing nonglioma brain surgery, or in good health (not recorded which).

This clonotype was recorded at least ten times. V gene TRBV11-2 combines with J gene TRBJ1-5; D remains ambiguous. This CDR3 comprises 15 residues. Looked up from germline, CDR1 is SGHAT and CDR2 is FQNNGV. V shed 0 bases and J shed 2 bases, with 8 bases lying between them. CDR3 loop: CASSLDSGGNQPQHF. The CDR3 DNA sequence: TGTGCCAGCAGCTTAGACAGCGGCGGCAATCAGCCCCAGCATTTT. Variable domain in full (rest from reference TRBV11-2 and TRBJ1-5): EAGVAQSPRYKIIEKRQSVAFWCNPISGHATLYWYQQILGQGPKLLIQFQNNGVVDDSQLPKDRFSAERLKGVDSTLKIQPAKLEDSAVYLCASSLDSGGNQPQHFGDGTRLSIL.

This clonotype was seen ten or more times. The chain recombines TRBV7-9 with TRBJ2-3; 12 bases match TRBD2. Trimming took 5 bases from V and 2 from J; bases not matched to a gene: 5. The germline CDR1 and CDR2 sequences are SEHNR and FQNEAQ (reference sequence). This CDR3 region has 16 residues. The CDR3 reads CASSEGLAGLTDTQYF. The CDR3 nucleotides read TGTGCCAGCAGCGAAGGACTAGCGGGGCTCACAGATACGCAGTATTTT.

There are many counts of this clonotype. CDR3 in amino acids: CASSRQGGISGNTIYF. In DNA, the CDR3 is TGTGCCAGCAGTCGACAGGGAGGAATCTCTGGAAACACCATATATTTT. V gene TRBV28 combines with J gene TRBJ1-3; TRBD1 agrees at 7 bases. Trimming at V came to 5 bases and at J to 0 bases, leaving 7 bases not matched to a gene. The CDR3 loop spans 16 amino acids. Germline loops: CDR1 MDHEN, CDR2 SYDVKM.

The chain carries TRBV29-1 and TRBJ2-5, with 9 bases aligning to TRBD2. Per the germline V gene, CDR1 is SQVTM and CDR2 is ANQGSEA. This CDR3 has 14 amino acids. The J segment lost 5 bases and the V segment lost 8 bases, leaving 12 bases of the junction unmatched. CDR3 sequence reads: CSRSSGTGDETQYF. The CDR3 nucleotides read TGCAGCAGGTCTAGCGGGACGGGTGATGAGACCCAGTACTTC.

On this clonotype itself: A much larger clone differs from this one at a single base, so this may be a read error. The rearrangement joins TRBV3-1 to TRBJ2-7; D ambiguous. Germline V gene lookup returns CDR1 LGHDT and CDR2 YNNKEL (reference sequence). This CDR3 region has 17 residues. Trimming pared 3 bases from V and 3 bases from J, leaving 21 bases between. Here the CDR3 reads CASSHDDGLVTLYEQYF. The CDR3 DNA follows: TGTGCCAGCAGCCATGATGACGGTCTTGTAACACTCTACGAGCAGTACTTC.

Worth noting for this clonotype: Germline and junction disagree at one end, which may indicate a read error. The chain uses TRBV20-1 and TRBJ2-3, with 10 bases aligning to TRBD1. The germline CDR1 and CDR2 sequences are DFQATT and SNEGSKA (reference sequence). This CDR3 region has 14 residues. CDR3 sequence (DNA): TGCAGTGCTAAGACAGGGGGCCTCGCAGATACGAAGCATTTT. It encodes CSAKTGGLADTKHF.

On this clonotype: At one of its ends the junction is not consistent with the germline gene, which may arise from a read error. The rearrangement links TRBV6-5 to TRBJ2-7; D possibly corresponds to TRBD1 (6 bases). In germline, CDR1 is MNHEY, CDR2 SVGAGI. The CDR3 runs 14 residues. Written as DNA, the CDR3 is TGTGACAGCAGTAGGGGGAGTGGGGCCCACGAGCAGTACTTC. Encoded protein: CDSSRGSGAHEQYF.

This clonotype was seen at least ten times. The DNA for the CDR3 is TGTGCCAGCAGTTTCATATCGGGCACTCAAGAGACCCAGTACTTC. Protein: CASSFISGTQETQYF. This chain links TRBV28 with TRBJ2-5; D call uncertain. This CDR3 has 15 amino acids. The V end lost 3 bases, the J end lost 2 bases, and 13 bases lay between the germline ends. CDR1 is MDHEN, CDR2 SYDVKM, per germline.

The sample holds many counts of this clonotype. The CDR3: CASSPEGDYNSPLHF. CDR3 DNA sequence: TGTGCCAGCAGCCCGGAGGGAGACTATAATTCACCCCTCCACTTT. The J gene is TRBJ1-6, the V gene TRBV7-2; D gene unclear. Germline CDR1 SGHTA, CDR2 FQGNSA. Trimming pared 5 bases from V and 3 bases from J, leaving 11 bases between. The CDR3 runs 15 residues.

This clonotype was found many times. The chain is built from TRBV4-1 and TRBJ2-5, with TRBD2 matching over 7 bases. The CDR3 loop spans 14 amino acids. In germline, CDR1 is MGHRA, CDR2 YSYEKL. V was pared by 4 bases and J by 2 bases, with 4 bases of the junction left unmatched. In DNA, the CDR3 is TGCGCCAGCAGCCCCGTAGCGGGTCAAGAGACCCAGTACTTC. As protein: CASSPVAGQETQYF.

This clonotype occurred many times. This rearrangement joins TRBV29-1 to TRBJ2-7; D is unresolved. The germline gives CDR1 SQVTM, CDR2 ANQGSEA. This CDR3 spans 11 amino acids. Trimming removed 3 bases from V and 4 bases from J, with 7 bases in between. The CDR3 reads CSVDLEYEQYF. The CDR3 DNA reads TGCAGCGTTGACCTGGAATACGAGCAGTACTTC.

This chain connects TRBV19 to TRBJ2-3; tentative D call: TRBD2 (5 bases). V was clipped by 3 bases and J by 2 bases, with 9 bases between them. The CDR3 has 14 residues. Germline V lookup: CDR1 LNHDA, CDR2 SQIVND (reference sequence). This CDR3 is CASSILAATDTQYF. DNA of the CDR3: TGTGCCAGTAGTATTCTAGCCGCCACAGATACGCAGTATTTT.

This clonotype was seen ten or more times. Here the CDR3 DNA reads TGCAGTGTTCTTATAGGGGGTTATGGCTACACCTTC. It is translated as CSVLIGGYGYTF. J is TRBJ1-2 and V is TRBV20-1; possible D gene TRBD1, 6 bases. Looked up from germline, CDR1 is DFQATT and CDR2 is SNEGSKA (reference sequence). Trimming removed 7 bases from V and 5 bases from J, with 14 bases in between. This CDR3 has 12 residues.